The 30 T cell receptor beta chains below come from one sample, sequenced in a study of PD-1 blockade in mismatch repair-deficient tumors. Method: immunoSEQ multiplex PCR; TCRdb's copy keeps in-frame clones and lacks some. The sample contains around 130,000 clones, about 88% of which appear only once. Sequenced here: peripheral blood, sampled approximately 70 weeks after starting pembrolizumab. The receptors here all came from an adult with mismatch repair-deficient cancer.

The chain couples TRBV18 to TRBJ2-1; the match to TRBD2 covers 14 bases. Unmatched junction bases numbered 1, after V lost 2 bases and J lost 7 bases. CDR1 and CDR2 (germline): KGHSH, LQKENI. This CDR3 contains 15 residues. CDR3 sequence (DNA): TGTGCCAGCTCACCAGGACTAGCGGGAGGAAATGAGCAGTTCTTC. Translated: CASSPGLAGGNEQFF.

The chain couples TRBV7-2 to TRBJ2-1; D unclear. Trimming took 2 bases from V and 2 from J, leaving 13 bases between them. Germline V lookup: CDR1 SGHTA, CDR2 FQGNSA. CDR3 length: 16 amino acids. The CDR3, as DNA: TGTGCCAGCAGCTTAAGACTGTTCCCTCCCTACAATGAGCAGTTCTTC. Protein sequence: CASSLRLFPPYNEQFF.

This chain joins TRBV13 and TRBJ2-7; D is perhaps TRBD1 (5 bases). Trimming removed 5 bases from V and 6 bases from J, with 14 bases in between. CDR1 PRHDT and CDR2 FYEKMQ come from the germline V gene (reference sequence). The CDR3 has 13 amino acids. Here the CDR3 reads CASSQEQGPEQYF. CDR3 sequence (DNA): TGTGCCAGCAGCCAAGAGCAGGGTCCCGAGCAGTACTTC.

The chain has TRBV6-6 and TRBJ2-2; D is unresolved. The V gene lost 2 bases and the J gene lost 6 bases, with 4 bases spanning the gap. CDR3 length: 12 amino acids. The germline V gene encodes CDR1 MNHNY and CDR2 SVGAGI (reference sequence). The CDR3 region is CASSYGSGELFF. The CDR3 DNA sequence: TGTGCCAGCAGTTACGGGTCCGGGGAGCTGTTTTTT.

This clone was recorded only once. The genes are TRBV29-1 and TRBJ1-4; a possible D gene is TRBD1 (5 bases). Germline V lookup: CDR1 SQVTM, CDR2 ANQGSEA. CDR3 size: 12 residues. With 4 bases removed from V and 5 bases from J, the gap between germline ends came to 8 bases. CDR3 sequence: CSVGDGNEKLFF. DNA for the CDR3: TGCAGCGTTGGGGACGGGAATGAAAAACTGTTTTTT.

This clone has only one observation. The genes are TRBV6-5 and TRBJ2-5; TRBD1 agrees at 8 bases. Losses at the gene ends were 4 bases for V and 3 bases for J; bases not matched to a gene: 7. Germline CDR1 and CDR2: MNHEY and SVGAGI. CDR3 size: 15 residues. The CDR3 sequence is CASSSRDRFEETQYF. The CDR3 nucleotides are TGTGCCAGCAGTTCCCGGGACAGGTTTGAAGAGACCCAGTACTTC.

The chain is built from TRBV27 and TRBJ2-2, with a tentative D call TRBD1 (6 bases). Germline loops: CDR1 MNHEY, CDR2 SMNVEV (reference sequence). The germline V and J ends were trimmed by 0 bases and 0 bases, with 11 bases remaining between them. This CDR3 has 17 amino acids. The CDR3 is CASSLSWGQANTGELFF. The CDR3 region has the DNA TGTGCCAGCAGTTTATCGTGGGGGCAGGCGAACACCGGGGAGCTGTTTTTT.

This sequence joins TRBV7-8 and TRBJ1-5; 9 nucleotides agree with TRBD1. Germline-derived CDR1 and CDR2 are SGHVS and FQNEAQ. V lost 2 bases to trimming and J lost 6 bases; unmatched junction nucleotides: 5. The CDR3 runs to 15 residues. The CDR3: CASSLTQGAGQPQHF. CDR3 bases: TGTGCCAGCAGCTTAACACAGGGGGCTGGTCAGCCCCAGCATTTT.

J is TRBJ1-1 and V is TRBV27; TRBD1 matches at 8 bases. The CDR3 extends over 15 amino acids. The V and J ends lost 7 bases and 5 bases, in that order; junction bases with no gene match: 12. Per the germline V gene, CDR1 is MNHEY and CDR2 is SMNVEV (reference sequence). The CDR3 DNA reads TGTGCCAGCAAGGCCTTCGGACAGGGTGTTACTGAAGCTTTCTTT. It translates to CASKAFGQGVTEAFF.

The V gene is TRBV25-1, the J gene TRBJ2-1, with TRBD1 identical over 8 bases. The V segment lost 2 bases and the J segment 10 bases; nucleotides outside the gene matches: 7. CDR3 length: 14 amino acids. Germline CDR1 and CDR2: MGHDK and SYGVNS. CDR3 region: CASSERQGRTEQFF. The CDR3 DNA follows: TGTGCCAGCAGTGAACGACAGGGGAGAACCGAGCAGTTCTTC.

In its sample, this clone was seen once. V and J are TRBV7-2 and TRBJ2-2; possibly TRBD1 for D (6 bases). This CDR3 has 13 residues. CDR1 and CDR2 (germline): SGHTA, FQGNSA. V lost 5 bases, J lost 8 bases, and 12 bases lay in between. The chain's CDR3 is CASSMDSHGELFF. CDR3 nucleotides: TGTGCCAGCAGCATGGACAGCCATGGGGAGCTGTTTTTT.

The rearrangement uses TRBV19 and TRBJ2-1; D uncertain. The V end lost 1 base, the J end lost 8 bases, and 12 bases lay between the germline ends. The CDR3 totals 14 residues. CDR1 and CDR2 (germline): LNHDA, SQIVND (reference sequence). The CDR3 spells CASSIASSSHEQFF. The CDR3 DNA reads TGTGCCAGTAGTATAGCGAGCTCCTCTCATGAGCAGTTCTTC.

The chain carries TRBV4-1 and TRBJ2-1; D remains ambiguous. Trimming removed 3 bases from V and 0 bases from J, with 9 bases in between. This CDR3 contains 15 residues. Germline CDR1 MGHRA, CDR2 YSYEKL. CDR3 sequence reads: CASSQIASSYNEQFF. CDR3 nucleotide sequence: TGCGCCAGCAGCCAGATAGCAAGCTCCTACAATGAGCAGTTCTTC.

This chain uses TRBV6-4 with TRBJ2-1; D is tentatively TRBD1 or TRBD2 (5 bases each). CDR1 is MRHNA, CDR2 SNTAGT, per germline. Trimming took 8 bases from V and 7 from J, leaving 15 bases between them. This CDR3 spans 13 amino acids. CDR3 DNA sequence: TGTGCCAGCGGCACCGGGACGGAAAATGAGCAGTTCTTC. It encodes CASGTGTENEQFF.

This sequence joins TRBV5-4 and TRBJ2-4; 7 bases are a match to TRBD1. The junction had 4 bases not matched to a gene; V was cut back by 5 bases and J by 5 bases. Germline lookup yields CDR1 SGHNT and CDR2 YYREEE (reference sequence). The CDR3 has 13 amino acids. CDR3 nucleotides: TGTGCCAGCAGGGAAGGGACAGAAAACATTCAGTACTTC. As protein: CASREGTENIQYF.

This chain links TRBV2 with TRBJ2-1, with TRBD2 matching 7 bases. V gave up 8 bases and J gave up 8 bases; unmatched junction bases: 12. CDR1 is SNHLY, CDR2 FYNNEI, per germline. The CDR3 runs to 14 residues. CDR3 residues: CASGGRAYTDEQFF. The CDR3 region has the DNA TGTGCCAGCGGAGGGAGGGCCTACACTGATGAGCAGTTCTTC.

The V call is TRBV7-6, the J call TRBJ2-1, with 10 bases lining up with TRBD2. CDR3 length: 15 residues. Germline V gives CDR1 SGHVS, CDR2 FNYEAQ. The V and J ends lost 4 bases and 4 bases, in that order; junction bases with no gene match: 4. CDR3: CASSSGLARYNEQFF. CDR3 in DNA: TGTGCCAGCAGCTCGGGACTAGCGCGATACAATGAGCAGTTCTTC. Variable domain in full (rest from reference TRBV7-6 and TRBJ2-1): GAGVSQSPRYKVTKRGQDVALRCDPISGHVSLYWYRQALGQGPEFLTYFNYEAQQDKSGLPNDRFSAERPEGSISTLTIQRTEQRDSAMYRCASSSGLARYNEQFFGPGTRLTVL.

DNA for the CDR3: TGTGCCAGCTCGAAGGGGAAGGGTGGCTACGAGCAGTACTTC. Its protein product is CASSKGKGGYEQYF. The chain has TRBV18 and TRBJ2-7; D is possibly TRBD1 (5 bases). Germline CDR1 is KGHSH and CDR2 is LQKENI. With 6 bases removed from V and 3 bases from J, the gap between germline ends came to 15 bases. The length of the CDR3 is 14 residues.

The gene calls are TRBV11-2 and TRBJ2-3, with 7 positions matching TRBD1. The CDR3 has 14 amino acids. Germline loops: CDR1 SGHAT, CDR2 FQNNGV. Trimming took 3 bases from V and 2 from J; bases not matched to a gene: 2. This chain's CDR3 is CASSLDRITDTQYF. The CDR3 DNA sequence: TGTGCCAGCAGCTTGGACAGGATCACAGATACGCAGTATTTT.

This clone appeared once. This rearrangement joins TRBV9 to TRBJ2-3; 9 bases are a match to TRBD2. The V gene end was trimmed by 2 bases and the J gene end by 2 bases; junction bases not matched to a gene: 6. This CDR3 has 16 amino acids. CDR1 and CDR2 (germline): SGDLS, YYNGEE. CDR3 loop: CASSVGLAGTTDTQYF. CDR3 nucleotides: TGTGCCAGCAGCGTTGGTCTAGCGGGGACCACAGATACGCAGTATTTT.

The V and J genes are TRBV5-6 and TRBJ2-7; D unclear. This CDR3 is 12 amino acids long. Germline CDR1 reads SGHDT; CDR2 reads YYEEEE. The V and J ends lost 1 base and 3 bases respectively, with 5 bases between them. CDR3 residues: CASSLRLYEQYF. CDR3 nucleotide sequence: TGTGCCAGCAGCTTGCGACTCTACGAGCAGTACTTC.

CDR3 in amino acids: CASSSGGYGAGRLQETQYF. CDR3 sequence (DNA): TGTGCCAGCAGCTCTGGGGGATACGGGGCCGGACGCCTCCAAGAGACCCAGTACTTC. The chain is built from TRBV7-9 and TRBJ2-5, with D possibly called TRBD1 or TRBD2 (5 bases each). Trimming stripped 4 bases from V and 1 base from J, with 25 bases between. There are 19 residues in the CDR3. CDR1 and CDR2 from the germline V gene are SEHNR and FQNEAQ (reference sequence).

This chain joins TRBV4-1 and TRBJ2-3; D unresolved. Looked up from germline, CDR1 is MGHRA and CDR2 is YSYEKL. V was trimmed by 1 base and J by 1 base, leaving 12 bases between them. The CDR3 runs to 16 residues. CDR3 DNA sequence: TGCGCCAGCAGCCAAGTAGCCCGGTTAGGCACAGATACGCAGTATTTT. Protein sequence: CASSQVARLGTDTQYF.

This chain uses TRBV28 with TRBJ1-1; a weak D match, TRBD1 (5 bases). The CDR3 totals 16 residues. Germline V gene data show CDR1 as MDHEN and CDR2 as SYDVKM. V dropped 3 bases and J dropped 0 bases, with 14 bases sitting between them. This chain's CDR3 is CASSFTYRTMNTEAFF. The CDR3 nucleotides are TGTGCCAGCAGTTTCACCTACAGGACGATGAACACTGAAGCTTTCTTT.

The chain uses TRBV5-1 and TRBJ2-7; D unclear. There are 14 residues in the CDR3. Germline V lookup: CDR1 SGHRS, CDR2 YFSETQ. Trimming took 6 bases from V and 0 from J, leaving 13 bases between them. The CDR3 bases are TGCGCCAGCATGCAACAGACAAGCTCCTACGAGCAGTACTTC. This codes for CASMQQTSSYEQYF. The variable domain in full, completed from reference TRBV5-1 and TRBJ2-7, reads KAGVTQTPRYLIKTRGQQVTLSCSPISGHRSVSWYQQTPGQGLQFLFEYFSETQRNKGNFPGRFSGRQFSNSRSEMNVSTLELGDSALYLCASMQQTSSYEQYFGPGTRLTVT.

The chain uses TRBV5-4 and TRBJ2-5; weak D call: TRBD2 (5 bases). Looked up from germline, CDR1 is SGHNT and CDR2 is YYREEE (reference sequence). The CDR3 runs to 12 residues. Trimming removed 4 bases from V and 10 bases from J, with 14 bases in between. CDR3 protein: CASSAPSEDQYF. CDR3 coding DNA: TGTGCCAGCAGCGCACCGTCGGAGGACCAGTACTTC.

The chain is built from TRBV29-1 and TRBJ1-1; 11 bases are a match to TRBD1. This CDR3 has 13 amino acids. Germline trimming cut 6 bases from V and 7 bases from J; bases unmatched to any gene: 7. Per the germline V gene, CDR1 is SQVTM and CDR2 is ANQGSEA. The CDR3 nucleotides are TGCAGCGTCGTCACCGGGACAGGGGGTGAAGCTTTCTTT. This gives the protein CSVVTGTGGEAFF.

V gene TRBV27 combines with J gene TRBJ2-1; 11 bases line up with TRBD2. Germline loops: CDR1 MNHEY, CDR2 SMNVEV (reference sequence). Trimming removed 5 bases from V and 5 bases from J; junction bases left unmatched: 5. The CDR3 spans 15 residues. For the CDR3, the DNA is TGTGCCAGCAGTGCAGGGACTAGCGGAAACAATGAGCAGTTCTTC. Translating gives CASSAGTSGNNEQFF.

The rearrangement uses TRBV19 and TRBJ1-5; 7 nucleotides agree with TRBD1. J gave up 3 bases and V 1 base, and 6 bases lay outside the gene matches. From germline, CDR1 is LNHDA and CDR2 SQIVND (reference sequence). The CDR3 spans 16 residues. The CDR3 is CASSIGQGGNNQPQHF. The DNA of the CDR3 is TGTGCCAGTAGTATAGGACAGGGAGGAAACAATCAGCCCCAGCATTTT.

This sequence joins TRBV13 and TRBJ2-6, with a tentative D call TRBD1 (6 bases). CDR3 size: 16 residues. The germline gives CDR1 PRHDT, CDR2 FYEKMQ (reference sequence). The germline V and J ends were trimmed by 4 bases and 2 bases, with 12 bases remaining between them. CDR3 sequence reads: CASSSPNRAGANVLTF. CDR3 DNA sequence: TGTGCCAGCAGCTCGCCCAACAGGGCTGGGGCCAACGTCCTGACTTTC.